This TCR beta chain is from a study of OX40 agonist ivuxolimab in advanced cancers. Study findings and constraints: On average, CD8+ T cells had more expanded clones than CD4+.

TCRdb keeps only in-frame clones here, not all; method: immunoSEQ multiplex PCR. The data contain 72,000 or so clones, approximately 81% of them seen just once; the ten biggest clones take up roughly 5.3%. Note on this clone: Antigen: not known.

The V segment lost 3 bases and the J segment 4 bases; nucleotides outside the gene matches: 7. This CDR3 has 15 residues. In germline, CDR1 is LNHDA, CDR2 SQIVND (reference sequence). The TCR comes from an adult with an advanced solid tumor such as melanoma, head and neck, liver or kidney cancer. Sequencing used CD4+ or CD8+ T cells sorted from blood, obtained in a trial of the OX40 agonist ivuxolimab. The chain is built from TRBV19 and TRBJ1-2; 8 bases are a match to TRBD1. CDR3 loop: CASSISRTGSYGYTF. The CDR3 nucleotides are TGTGCCAGTAGTATTAGCCGGACAGGGAGCTATGGCTACACCTTC.